The 4 T cell receptor beta chains given below trace back to one sample, sequenced in a study of early stage breast cancer tumors. Profiling relied on immunoSEQ multiplex PCR, and the TCRdb table lists in-frame clones only, not all of them. The sample carries about 48,000 clones, around 83% recorded once. Sequences were obtained from blood. These receptors originate from a person between 50 and 60 years old with breast cancer.

V gene TRBV5-4 combines with J gene TRBJ1-2, with TRBD1 matching 9 bases. The CDR3 is 15 residues long. V shed 4 bases and J 4 bases; nucleotides not matched to a gene: 8. Germline V lookup: CDR1 SGHNT, CDR2 YYREEE (reference sequence). CDR3 sequence (DNA): TGTGCCAGCAGCCAGGACAGGGGATTATCCTATGGCTACACCTTC. Residues: CASSQDRGLSYGYTF.

The CDR3 nucleotides read TGTGCCAGCAGCGGAGGCGGACTAGGTCGTTTCTCCTACAATGAGCAGTTCTTC. It specifies CASSGGGLGRFSYNEQFF. This chain connects TRBV5-8 to TRBJ2-1, with 7 bases lining up with TRBD2. This CDR3 spans 18 amino acids. CDR1 and CDR2 (germline): SGHTS, YDEGEE. J gave up 0 bases and V 4 bases, and 13 bases lay outside the gene matches.

The chain uses TRBV7-9 and TRBJ1-5; 8 positions agree with TRBD1. Germline-derived CDR1 and CDR2 are SEHNR and FQNEAQ (reference sequence). CDR3 length: 14 amino acids. V lost 5 bases, J lost 2 bases, and 2 bases stayed unmatched. The CDR3 loop reads CASSADRGNQPQHF. The DNA for the CDR3 is TGTGCCAGCAGCGCGGACAGGGGCAATCAGCCCCAGCATTTT.

J is TRBJ2-7 and V is TRBV28; 8 nucleotides line up with TRBD2. Germline V gene sequence: CDR1 MDHEN, CDR2 SYDVKM. The V gene end was trimmed by 5 bases and the J gene end by 6 bases; junction bases not matched to a gene: 9. This CDR3 has 14 residues. CDR3 nucleotides: TGTGCCAGCAGTGCCCGGGGGGGGTCGGGCGAGCAGTACTTC. Protein product: CASSARGGSGEQYF.